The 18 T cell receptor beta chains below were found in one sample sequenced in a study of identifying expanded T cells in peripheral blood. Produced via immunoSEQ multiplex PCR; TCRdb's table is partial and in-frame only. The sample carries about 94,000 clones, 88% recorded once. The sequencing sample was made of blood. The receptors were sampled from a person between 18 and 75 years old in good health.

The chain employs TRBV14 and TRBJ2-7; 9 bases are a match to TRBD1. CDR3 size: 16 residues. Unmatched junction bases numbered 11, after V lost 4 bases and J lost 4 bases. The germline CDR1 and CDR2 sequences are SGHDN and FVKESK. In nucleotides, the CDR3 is TGTGCCAGCAGCCGAGGTGGCGGGACAGGGTTATACGAGCAGTACTTC. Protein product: CASSRGGGTGLYEQYF.

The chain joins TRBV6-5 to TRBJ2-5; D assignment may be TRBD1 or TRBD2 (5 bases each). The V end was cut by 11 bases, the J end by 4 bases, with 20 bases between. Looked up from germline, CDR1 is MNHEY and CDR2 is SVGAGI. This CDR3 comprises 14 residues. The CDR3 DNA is TGTGCCGTCAAGGCCCGGGGCACAATAGAGACCCAGTACTTC. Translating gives CAVKARGTIETQYF.

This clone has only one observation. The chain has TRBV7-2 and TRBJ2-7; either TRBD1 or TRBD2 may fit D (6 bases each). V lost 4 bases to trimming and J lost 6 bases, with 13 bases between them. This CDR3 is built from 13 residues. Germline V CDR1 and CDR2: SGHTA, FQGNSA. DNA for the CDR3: TGTGCCAGCAGCTCCGGGGGCCCGCGCGAGCAGTACTTC. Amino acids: CASSSGGPREQYF.

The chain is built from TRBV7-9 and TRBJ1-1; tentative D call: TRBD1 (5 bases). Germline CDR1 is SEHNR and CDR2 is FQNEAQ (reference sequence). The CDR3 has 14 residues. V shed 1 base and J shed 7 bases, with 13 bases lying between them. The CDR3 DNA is TGTGCCAGCAGCTTAGAAGGGGCCTCAATTGAAGCTTTCTTT. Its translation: CASSLEGASIEAFF. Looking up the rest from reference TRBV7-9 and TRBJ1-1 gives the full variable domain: DTGVSQNPRHKITKRGQNVTFRCDPISEHNRLYWYRQTLGQGPEFLTYFQNEAQLEKSRLLSDRFSAERPKGSFSTLEIQRTEQGDSAMYLCASSLEGASIEAFFGQGTRLTVV.

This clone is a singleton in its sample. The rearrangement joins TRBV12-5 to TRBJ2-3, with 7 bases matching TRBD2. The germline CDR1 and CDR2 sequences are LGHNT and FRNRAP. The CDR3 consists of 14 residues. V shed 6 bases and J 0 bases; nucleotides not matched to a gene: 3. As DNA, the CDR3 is TGTGCTAGTGGCCCTAGCGGCAGCACAGATACGCAGTATTTT. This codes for CASGPSGSTDTQYF.

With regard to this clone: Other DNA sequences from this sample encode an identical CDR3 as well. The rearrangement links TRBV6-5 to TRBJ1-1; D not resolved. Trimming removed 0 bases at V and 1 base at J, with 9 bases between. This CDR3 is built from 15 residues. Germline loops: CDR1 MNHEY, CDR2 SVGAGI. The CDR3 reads CASSYSRGGNTEAFF. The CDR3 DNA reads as TGTGCCAGCAGTTACTCTCGGGGAGGGAACACTGAAGCTTTCTTT.

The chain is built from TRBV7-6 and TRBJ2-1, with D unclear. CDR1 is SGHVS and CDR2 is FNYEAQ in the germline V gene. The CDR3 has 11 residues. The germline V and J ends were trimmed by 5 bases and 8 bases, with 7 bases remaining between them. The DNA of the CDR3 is TGTGCCAGCAGCGTTTCCCATGAGCAGTTCTTC. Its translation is CASSVSHEQFF.

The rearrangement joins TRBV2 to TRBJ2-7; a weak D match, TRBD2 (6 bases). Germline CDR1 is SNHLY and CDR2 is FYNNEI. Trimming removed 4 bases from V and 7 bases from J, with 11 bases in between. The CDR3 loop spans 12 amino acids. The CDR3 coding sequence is TGTGCCAGCAGTGGAGGTGGGGGGGAGCAGTACTTC. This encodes CASSGGGGEQYF.

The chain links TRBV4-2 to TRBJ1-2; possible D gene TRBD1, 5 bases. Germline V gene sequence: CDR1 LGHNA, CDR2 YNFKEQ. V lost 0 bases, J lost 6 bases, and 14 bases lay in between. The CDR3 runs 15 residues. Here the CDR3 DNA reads TGTGCCAGCAGCCAAGAAGGGACCGACCTCGATGGCTACACCTTC. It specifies CASSQEGTDLDGYTF.

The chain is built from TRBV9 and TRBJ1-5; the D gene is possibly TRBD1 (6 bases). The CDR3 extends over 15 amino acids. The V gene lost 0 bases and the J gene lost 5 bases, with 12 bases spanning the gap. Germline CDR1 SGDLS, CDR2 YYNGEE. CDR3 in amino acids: CASSVDTGSHQPQHF. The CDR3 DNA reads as TGTGCCAGCAGCGTAGATACAGGGAGCCATCAGCCCCAGCATTTT.

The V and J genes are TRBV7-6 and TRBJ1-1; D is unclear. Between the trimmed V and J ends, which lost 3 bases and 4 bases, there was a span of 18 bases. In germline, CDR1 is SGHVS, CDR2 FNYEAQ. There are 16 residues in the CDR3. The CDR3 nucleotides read TGTGCCAGCAGCTTGCCCGGAGCGGGTCTGGGCACTGAAGCTTTCTTT. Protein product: CASSLPGAGLGTEAFF.

The CDR3 DNA follows: TGTGCCAGCAGCCCTAACCTCGGGACTAGCGGCAATGAGCAGTTCTTC. Translating it yields CASSPNLGTSGNEQFF. The chain recombines TRBV7-6 with TRBJ2-1; TRBD2 matches at 11 bases. The germline V gene has CDR1 SGHVS and CDR2 FNYEAQ. CDR3 length equals 16 residues. V dropped 5 bases and J dropped 6; count of bases not matched to a gene: 9.

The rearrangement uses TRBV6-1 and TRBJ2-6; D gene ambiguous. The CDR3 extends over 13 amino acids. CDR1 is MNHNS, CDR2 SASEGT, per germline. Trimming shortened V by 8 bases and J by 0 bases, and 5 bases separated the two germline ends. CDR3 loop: CASLLSGANVLTF. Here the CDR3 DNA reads TGTGCCAGCTTGCTCTCTGGGGCCAACGTCCTGACTTTC.

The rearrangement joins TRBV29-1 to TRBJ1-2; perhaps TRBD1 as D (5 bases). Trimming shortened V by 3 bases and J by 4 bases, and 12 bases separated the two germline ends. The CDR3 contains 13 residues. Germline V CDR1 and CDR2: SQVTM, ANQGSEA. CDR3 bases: TGCAGCGTTGATTATGACAGCTCCTATGGCTACACCTTC. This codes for CSVDYDSSYGYTF.

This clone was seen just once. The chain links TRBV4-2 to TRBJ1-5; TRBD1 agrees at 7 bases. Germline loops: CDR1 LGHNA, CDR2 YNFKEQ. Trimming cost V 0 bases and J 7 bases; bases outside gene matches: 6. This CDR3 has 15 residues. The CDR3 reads CASSQDRTGWQPQHF. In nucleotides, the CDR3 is TGTGCCAGCAGCCAAGACCGGACAGGTTGGCAGCCCCAGCATTTT.

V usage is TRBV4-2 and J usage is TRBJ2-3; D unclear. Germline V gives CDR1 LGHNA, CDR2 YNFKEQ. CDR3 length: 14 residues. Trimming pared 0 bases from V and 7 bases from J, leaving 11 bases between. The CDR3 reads CASSQDLVVNTQYF. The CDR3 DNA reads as TGTGCCAGCAGCCAAGATCTGGTAGTCAATACGCAGTATTTT.

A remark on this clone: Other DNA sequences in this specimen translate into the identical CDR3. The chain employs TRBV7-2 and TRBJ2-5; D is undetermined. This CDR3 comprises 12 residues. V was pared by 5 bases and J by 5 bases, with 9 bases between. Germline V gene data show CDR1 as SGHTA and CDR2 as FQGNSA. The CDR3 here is CASSPYGETQYF. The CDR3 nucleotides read TGTGCCAGCAGCCCGTATGGGGAGACCCAGTACTTC.

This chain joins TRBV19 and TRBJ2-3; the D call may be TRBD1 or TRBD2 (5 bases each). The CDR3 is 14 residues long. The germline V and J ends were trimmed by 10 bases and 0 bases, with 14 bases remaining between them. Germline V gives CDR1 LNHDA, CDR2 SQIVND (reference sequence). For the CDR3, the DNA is TGTGCCACCTCTTCGGGACGTAGCACAGATACGCAGTATTTT. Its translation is CATSSGRSTDTQYF.